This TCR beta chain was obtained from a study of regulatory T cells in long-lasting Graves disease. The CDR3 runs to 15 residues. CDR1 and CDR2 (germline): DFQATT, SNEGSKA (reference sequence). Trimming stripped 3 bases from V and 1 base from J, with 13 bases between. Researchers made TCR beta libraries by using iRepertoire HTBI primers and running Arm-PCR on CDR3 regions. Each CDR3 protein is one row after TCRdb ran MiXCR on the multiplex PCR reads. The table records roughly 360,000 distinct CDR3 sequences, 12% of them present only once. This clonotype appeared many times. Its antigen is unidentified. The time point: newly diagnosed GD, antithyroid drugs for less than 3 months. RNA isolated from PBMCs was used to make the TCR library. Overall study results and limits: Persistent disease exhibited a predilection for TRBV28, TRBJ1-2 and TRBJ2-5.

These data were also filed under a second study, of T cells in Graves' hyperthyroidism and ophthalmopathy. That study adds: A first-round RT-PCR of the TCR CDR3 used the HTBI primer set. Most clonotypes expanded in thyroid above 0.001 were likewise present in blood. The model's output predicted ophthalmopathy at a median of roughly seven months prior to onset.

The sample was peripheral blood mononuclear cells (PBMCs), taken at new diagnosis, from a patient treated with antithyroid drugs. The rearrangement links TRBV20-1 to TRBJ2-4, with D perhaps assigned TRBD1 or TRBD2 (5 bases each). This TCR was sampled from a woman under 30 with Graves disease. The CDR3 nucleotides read TGCAGTGCTAGGACGAAGAGGGACGCCAAAAACATTCAGTACTTC. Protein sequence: CSARTKRDAKNIQYF.